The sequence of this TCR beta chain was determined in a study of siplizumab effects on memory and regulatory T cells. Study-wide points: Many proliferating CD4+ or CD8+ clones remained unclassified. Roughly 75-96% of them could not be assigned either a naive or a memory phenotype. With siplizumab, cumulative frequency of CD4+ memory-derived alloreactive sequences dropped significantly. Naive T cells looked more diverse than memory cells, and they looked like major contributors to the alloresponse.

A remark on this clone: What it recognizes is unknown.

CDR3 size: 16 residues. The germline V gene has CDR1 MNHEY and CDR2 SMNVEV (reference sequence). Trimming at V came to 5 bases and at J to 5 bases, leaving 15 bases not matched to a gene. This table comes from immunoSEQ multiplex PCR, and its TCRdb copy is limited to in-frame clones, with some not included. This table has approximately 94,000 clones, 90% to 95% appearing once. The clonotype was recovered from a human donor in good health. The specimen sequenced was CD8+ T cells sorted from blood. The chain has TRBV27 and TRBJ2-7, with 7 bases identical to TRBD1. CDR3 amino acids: CASSIHRGPSIDEQYF. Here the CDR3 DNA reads TGTGCCAGCAGTATACACAGGGGTCCTAGTATCGACGAGCAGTACTTC.